Described below is a single TCR beta chain sequence and its context. Germline CDR1 is SGHTA and CDR2 is FQGNSA. There are 14 residues in the CDR3. Trimming pared 2 bases from V and 1 base from J, leaving 6 bases between. These data belong to a study of T cell changes during pregnancy in multiple sclerosis. Only in-frame clones appear in the TCRdb table, and some are missing; sequencing was by immunoSEQ multiplex PCR. The sample has over 45,000 clones, 80% to 90% seen once; the top ten hold about 2%. The sequence was collected from a female donor with multiple sclerosis, enrolled in a pregnancy study. The sequenced sample was peripheral blood, obtained in the first trimester of pregnancy. The chain uses TRBV7-2 and TRBJ1-5; D is unclear. CDR3 region: CASSLKSSNQPQHF. In nucleotides, the CDR3 is TGTGCCAGCAGCTTAAAGAGCAGCAATCAGCCCCAGCATTTT.